These 30 T cell receptor beta chains came from one sample sequenced in a study of blood T cell repertoires in COVID-19. TCRdb keeps only in-frame clones here, not all; method: immunoSEQ multiplex PCR. The sample shows about 86,000 clones, over 70% of them seen only once. The material sequenced was peripheral blood. The receptor source for this set is a woman at least 80 years old with active or convalescent COVID-19.

This rearrangement joins TRBV7-9 to TRBJ1-1; possible D gene TRBD1, 5 bases. The CDR3 contains 17 residues. V was trimmed by 5 bases and J by 0 bases, leaving 19 bases between them. Germline lookup yields CDR1 SEHNR and CDR2 FQNEAQ (reference sequence). The CDR3 sequence: CASSPISGFLLNTEAFF. For the CDR3, the DNA is TGTGCCAGCAGCCCAATCTCAGGGTTTCTACTGAACACTGAAGCTTTCTTT.

V gene TRBV5-1 combines with J gene TRBJ1-6; TRBD1 matches 7 bases. V was pared by 4 bases and J by 5 bases, with 3 bases of the junction left unmatched. This CDR3 contains 14 residues. The germline gives CDR1 SGHRS, CDR2 YFSETQ. As DNA, the CDR3 is TGCGCCAGCAGCACGGGACAGAATAATTCACCCCTCCACTTT. Translation: CASSTGQNNSPLHF.

This chain links TRBV7-8 with TRBJ1-4; tentatively, D is TRBD1 (5 bases). The CDR3 totals 15 residues. Trimming pared 5 bases from V and 8 bases from J, leaving 18 bases between. Germline V CDR1 and CDR2: SGHVS, FQNEAQ. This CDR3 is CASSPAEGNREKLFF. Here the CDR3 DNA reads TGTGCCAGCAGCCCCGCGGAGGGGAATCGAGAAAAACTGTTTTTT.

This clone has only one observation. The chain couples TRBV7-3 to TRBJ2-5; TRBD2 agrees at 7 bases. The CDR3 length is 13 residues. The V gene end was trimmed by 5 bases and the J gene end by 2 bases; junction bases not matched to a gene: 2. Germline V gene lookup returns CDR1 SGHTA and CDR2 FQGTGA. The CDR3 DNA sequence: TGTGCCAGCAGCCCGGGGGGTCAAGAGACCCAGTACTTC. Amino acid sequence: CASSPGGQETQYF.

This clone showed up just once. The chain is built from TRBV9 and TRBJ2-5; weak D call: TRBD1 (6 bases). Between the trimmed V and J ends, which lost 1 base and 1 base, there was a span of 20 bases. There are 18 residues in the CDR3. Germline V gives CDR1 SGDLS, CDR2 YYNGEE. The CDR3 coding sequence is TGTGCCAGCAGCGTAAGTGGGTCAGGACAGCCGACCCAAGAGACCCAGTACTTC. This encodes CASSVSGSGQPTQETQYF.

The V call is TRBV10-3, the J call TRBJ1-5, with 9 bases identical to TRBD1. V lost 3 bases to trimming and J lost 6 bases; unmatched junction nucleotides: 12. The CDR3 sequence is 17 residues long. Germline values: CDR1 ENHRY, CDR2 SYGVKD. CDR3 bases: TGTGCCATCAGTGAAACCCCCATGACAGGGGGAAGTCAGCCCCAGCATTTT. This translates into CAISETPMTGGSQPQHF.

The rearrangement links TRBV24-1 to TRBJ1-2, with TRBD1 matching 8 bases. This CDR3 has 15 amino acids. After removal of 3 bases from V and 8 bases from J, the junction contained 10 bases not matched to a gene. Germline assignment: CDR1 KGHDR and CDR2 SFDVKD. The CDR3 DNA sequence: TGTGCCACCAGTGATCCAGGGCAGGGGGCGCGAGGCTACACCTTC. Protein product: CATSDPGQGARGYTF.

The rearrangement joins TRBV5-1 to TRBJ2-7, with 7 bases identical to TRBD1. The V gene end was trimmed by 3 bases and the J gene end by 12 bases; junction bases not matched to a gene: 15. The CDR3 is 14 amino acids. The germline gives CDR1 SGHRS, CDR2 YFSETQ. CDR3 protein: CASSYTEYGTDLYF. CDR3 coding DNA: TGCGCCAGCAGCTATACCGAATACGGGACAGACCTGTACTTC.

This sequence joins TRBV28 and TRBJ1-2; 7 bases agree with TRBD1. Germline V gene data show CDR1 as MDHEN and CDR2 as SYDVKM. This CDR3 comprises 14 residues. V lost 2 bases and J lost 7; bases outside the gene matches: 7. The CDR3 spells CASSLADRASGYTF. The DNA of the CDR3 is TGTGCCAGCAGTTTAGCCGACAGGGCGTCTGGCTACACCTTC.

The CDR3 DNA reads TGTGCCAGCACGGACGGGGGCAATCAGCCCCAGCATTTT. This sequence encodes CASTDGGNQPQHF. V usage is TRBV28 and J usage is TRBJ1-5; D ambiguous. V was shortened by 7 bases and J by 2 bases, with 9 bases between the two germline ends. The V gene's germline CDR1 is MDHEN and CDR2 SYDVKM. CDR3 length: 13 amino acids.

This clone has only one observation. The CDR3 nucleotides read TGTGCCAGCAGCTTCCGAGGAAGCTCCTACAATGAGCAGTTCTTC. It yields the protein CASSFRGSSYNEQFF. The chain recombines TRBV7-3 with TRBJ2-1; no clear D. V lost 3 bases, J lost 0 bases, and 9 bases lay in between. The CDR3 is 15 residues long. Germline CDR1 and CDR2: SGHTA and FQGTGA.

V is TRBV4-1 and J is TRBJ1-2; D unclear. CDR3 length: 17 amino acids. With 2 bases removed from V and 0 bases from J, the gap between germline ends came to 16 bases. Germline-derived CDR1 and CDR2 are MGHRA and YSYEKL. The CDR3 region is CASSQMVAGRANYGYTF. CDR3 bases: TGCGCCAGCAGCCAAATGGTGGCAGGCCGAGCTAACTATGGCTACACCTTC.

The chain employs TRBV6-2 or TRBV6-3 and TRBJ2-7; 7 nucleotides align to TRBD2. The CDR3 has 14 residues. With V trimmed by 7 bases and J by 2 bases, 8 bases remained unmatched. Germline V CDR1 and CDR2: MNHEY, SVGEGT. The CDR3 is CASTPGGTTYEQYF. CDR3 DNA: TGTGCCAGCACCCCCGGGGGGACGACCTACGAGCAGTACTTC.

This CDR3 is CASSDPTGAKNIQYF. As DNA, the CDR3 is TGTGCCAGCAGCGATCCAACAGGGGCCAAAAACATTCAGTACTTC. The chain combines TRBV13 with TRBJ2-4, with D possibly TRBD1 on 6 matching bases. This CDR3 contains 15 residues. V was trimmed by 5 bases and J by 1 base, leaving 12 bases between them. Germline-derived CDR1 and CDR2 are PRHDT and FYEKMQ (reference sequence).

This clone was seen just once. The CDR3 sequence is CASSPGVRASTEAFF. CDR3 DNA: TGCGCCAGCAGCCCTGGGGTCAGGGCCTCTACTGAAGCTTTCTTT. V and J are TRBV4-1 and TRBJ1-1; possibly TRBD1 for D (5 bases). CDR3 size: 15 residues. V was pared by 4 bases and J by 5 bases, with 17 bases between. Looked up from germline, CDR1 is MGHRA and CDR2 is YSYEKL.

The chain couples TRBV15 to TRBJ2-6, with 9 bases identical to TRBD1. Germline trimming cut 5 bases from V and 1 base from J; bases unmatched to any gene: 6. This CDR3 has 17 amino acids. Germline CDR1 and CDR2: LNHNV and YYDKDF (reference sequence). CDR3 residues: CATSGTGPLSGANVLTF. CDR3 coding DNA: TGTGCCACCAGCGGGACAGGGCCCCTATCTGGGGCCAACGTCCTGACTTTC.

This clone was detected only once. The chain has TRBV4-1 and TRBJ2-7; TRBD2 agrees at 7 bases. CDR3 length: 16 amino acids. Germline V gives CDR1 MGHRA, CDR2 YSYEKL. V gave up 1 base and J gave up 0 bases; unmatched junction bases: 6. CDR3 region: CASSQGEGGYSYEQYF. The CDR3 DNA sequence: TGCGCCAGCAGCCAAGGCGAGGGAGGGTACTCCTACGAGCAGTACTTC.

The chain carries TRBV28 and TRBJ1-2; maybe TRBD1 (5 bases). Germline V gene lookup returns CDR1 MDHEN and CDR2 SYDVKM. The CDR3 contains 12 residues. V was clipped by 6 bases and J by 5 bases, with 10 bases between them. The CDR3 DNA reads TGTGCCAGCAGACGACAGCCATATGGCTACACCTTC. It specifies CASRRQPYGYTF.

V usage is TRBV7-8 and J usage is TRBJ1-1; D is ambiguous. Germline V gene sequence: CDR1 SGHVS, CDR2 FQNEAQ. Trimming took off 4 bases at V and 2 bases at J, with 20 bases between the two ends. CDR3 length equals 17 residues. CDR3 in amino acids: CASSSLDEGYGNTEAFF. CDR3 DNA: TGTGCCAGCAGCTCACTAGATGAGGGCTACGGTAACACTGAAGCTTTCTTT. The whole variable domain, remainder taken from reference TRBV7-8 and TRBJ1-1, is GAGVSQSPRYKVAKRGQDVALRCDPISGHVSLFWYQQALGQGPEFLTYFQNEAQLDKSGLPSDRFFAERPEGSVSTLKIQRTQQEDSAVYLCASSSLDEGYGNTEAFFGQGTRLTVV.

This chain joins TRBV4-2 and TRBJ2-7; the match to TRBD2 covers 8 bases. This CDR3 is 19 amino acids long. The V and J ends lost 2 bases and 0 bases, in that order; junction bases with no gene match: 15. CDR1 is LGHNA, CDR2 YNFKEQ, per germline. The chain's CDR3 is CASSQTWPRIGTSSYEQYF. The CDR3 nucleotides are TGTGCCAGCAGCCAAACGTGGCCCAGGATCGGGACTAGCTCCTACGAGCAGTACTTC.

This chain connects TRBV9 to TRBJ2-2; no clear D. Germline V gene lookup returns CDR1 SGDLS and CDR2 YYNGEE. Trimming removed 4 bases at V and 5 bases at J, with 12 bases between. The CDR3 is 14 amino acids. The DNA of the CDR3 is TGTGCCAGCAGCCCTCGAGACTTAACCGGGGAGCTGTTTTTT. It specifies CASSPRDLTGELFF. Full variable domain (rest looked up from reference TRBV9 and TRBJ2-2): DSGVTQTPKHLITATGQRVTLRCSPRSGDLSVYWYQQSLDQGLQFLIQYYNGEERAKGNILERFSAQQFPDLHSELNLSSLELGDSALYFCASSPRDLTGELFFGEGSRLTVL.

DNA for the CDR3: TGTGCCACCAGCCCCTCTCGGGTCGGTAATGAAAAACTGTTTTTT. It specifies CATSPSRVGNEKLFF. The genes are TRBV15 and TRBJ1-4; D unresolved. The CDR3 covers 15 residues. Trimming stripped 5 bases from V and 4 bases from J, with 14 bases between. Per germline, CDR1 LNHNV and CDR2 YYDKDF (reference sequence). The variable domain in full, with the rest retrieved from reference TRBV15 and TRBJ1-4, is DAMVIQNPRYQVTQFGKPVTLSCSQTLNHNVMYWYQQKSSQAPKLLFHYYDKDFNNEADTPDNFQSRRPNTSFCFLDIRSPGLGDTAMYLCATSPSRVGNEKLFFGSGTQLSVL.

V and J are TRBV6-1 and TRBJ1-1; perhaps TRBD1 as D (6 bases). V was cut by 2 bases and J by 1 base, with 8 bases left in between. From germline, CDR1 is MNHNS and CDR2 SASEGT. The CDR3 has 14 residues. This chain's CDR3 is CASSETGPNTEAFF. CDR3 coding DNA: TGTGCCAGCAGTGAAACAGGGCCGAACACTGAAGCTTTCTTT.

This clone was seen a handful of times. This chain connects TRBV6-2 or TRBV6-3 to TRBJ1-2; TRBD1 is a possible D gene (6 bases). The germline gives CDR1 MNHEY, CDR2 SVGEGT. Between the trimmed V and J ends, which lost 5 bases and 8 bases, there was a span of 12 bases. The CDR3 runs to 12 residues. The CDR3 DNA follows: TGTGCCAGCAGTGAGTACAGGGACGGCTACACCTTC. It is translated as CASSEYRDGYTF.

The chain has TRBV28 and TRBJ1-3; 9 bases map to TRBD1. The CDR3 contains 14 residues. Germline V gene sequence: CDR1 MDHEN, CDR2 SYDVKM. Trimming took 2 bases from V and 4 from J; bases not matched to a gene: 0. The CDR3 sequence is CASSLGTGGNTIYF. Written as DNA, the CDR3 is TGTGCCAGCAGTTTAGGGACAGGGGGAAACACCATATATTTT.

The chain is built from TRBV15 and TRBJ2-3, with D possibly matching TRBD1 (7 bases). Germline assignment: CDR1 LNHNV and CDR2 YYDKDF (reference sequence). Between the trimmed V and J ends, which lost 8 bases and 2 bases, there was a span of 17 bases. The CDR3 contains 15 residues. CDR3 region: CATASEGALTDTQYF. CDR3 in DNA: TGTGCCACCGCCTCGGAGGGGGCCCTCACAGATACGCAGTATTTT.

The chain couples TRBV9 to TRBJ1-3, with D uncertain. There are 14 residues in the CDR3. Between the trimmed V and J ends, which lost 4 bases and 0 bases, there was a span of 8 bases. Germline loops: CDR1 SGDLS, CDR2 YYNGEE. CDR3 in amino acids: CASSRQPSGNTIYF. DNA of the CDR3: TGTGCCAGCAGCCGACAACCCTCTGGAAACACCATATATTTT.

A few counts support this clone. This sequence joins TRBV6-6 and TRBJ2-7, with 9 bases lining up with TRBD2. This CDR3 is 16 amino acids long. Germline lookup yields CDR1 MNHNY and CDR2 SVGAGI (reference sequence). J lost 4 bases, V lost 6 bases, and 13 bases had no gene match. CDR3 amino acids: CASRPGGGREAYEQYF. The CDR3 DNA follows: TGTGCCAGCAGACCCGGAGGCGGGAGGGAAGCTTACGAGCAGTACTTC.

This clone appeared a few times. The chain employs TRBV11-1 and TRBJ2-7, with a tentative D call TRBD1 (6 bases). The V end was cut by 1 base, the J end by 2 bases, with 15 bases between. The V gene's germline CDR1 is SGHAT and CDR2 FQDESV (reference sequence). CDR3 size: 16 residues. The CDR3 here is CASSLGTAEKTYEQYF. As DNA, the CDR3 is TGTGCCAGCAGCTTAGGGACAGCTGAAAAGACCTACGAGCAGTACTTC.

This sequence joins TRBV11-2 and TRBJ2-3; D is uncertain. CDR3 size: 15 residues. The germline CDR1 and CDR2 sequences are SGHAT and FQNNGV. Trimming took 4 bases from V and 1 from J, leaving 12 bases between them. In DNA form, the CDR3 reads TGTGCCAGCAGCTCGAGCGCGCTGGGCACAGATACGCAGTATTTT. The encoded protein is CASSSSALGTDTQYF. Drawing the rest from reference TRBV11-2 and TRBJ2-3, the complete variable domain is EAGVAQSPRYKIIEKRQSVAFWCNPISGHATLYWYQQILGQGPKLLIQFQNNGVVDDSQLPKDRFSAERLKGVDSTLKIQPAKLEDSAVYLCASSSSALGTDTQYFGPGTRLTVL.